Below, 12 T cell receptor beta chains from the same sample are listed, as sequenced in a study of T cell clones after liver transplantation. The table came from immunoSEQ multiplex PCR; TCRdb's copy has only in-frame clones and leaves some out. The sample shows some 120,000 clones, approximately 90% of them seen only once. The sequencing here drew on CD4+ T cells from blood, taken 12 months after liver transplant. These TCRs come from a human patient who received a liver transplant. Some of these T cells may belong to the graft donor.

CDR3 sequence (DNA): TGCAGCGCCACGGGACTAGCGGGAGAGATCTGGGGTAATGAGCAGTTCTTC. The encoded protein is CSATGLAGEIWGNEQFF. The V call is TRBV29-1, the J call TRBJ2-1, with 14 nucleotides matching TRBD2. In germline, CDR1 is SQVTM, CDR2 ANQGSEA. The V segment lost 7 bases and the J segment 7 bases; nucleotides outside the gene matches: 15. The CDR3 sequence is 17 residues long.

CDR3 sequence reads: CASSQDGFGGHYGYTF. The CDR3 DNA follows: TGCGCCAGCAGCCAGGACGGTTTCGGGGGCCACTATGGCTACACCTTC. The rearrangement uses TRBV4-1 and TRBJ1-2; weak D call: TRBD1 (6 bases). Germline V lookup: CDR1 MGHRA, CDR2 YSYEKL. Trimming pared 3 bases from V and 3 bases from J, leaving 17 bases between. This CDR3 is 16 amino acids long.

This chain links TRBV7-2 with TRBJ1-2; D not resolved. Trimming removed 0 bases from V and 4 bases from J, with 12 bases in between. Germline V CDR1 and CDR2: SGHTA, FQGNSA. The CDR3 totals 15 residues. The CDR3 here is CASSLAVQVPYGYTF. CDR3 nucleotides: TGTGCCAGCAGCTTAGCGGTCCAGGTGCCCTATGGCTACACCTTC. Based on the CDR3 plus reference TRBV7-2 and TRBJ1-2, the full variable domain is GAGVSQSPSNKVTEKGKDVELRCDPISGHTALYWYRQSLGQGLEFLIYFQGNSAPDKSGLPSDRFSAERTGGSVSTLTIQRTQQEDSAVYLCASSLAVQVPYGYTFGSGTRLTVV.

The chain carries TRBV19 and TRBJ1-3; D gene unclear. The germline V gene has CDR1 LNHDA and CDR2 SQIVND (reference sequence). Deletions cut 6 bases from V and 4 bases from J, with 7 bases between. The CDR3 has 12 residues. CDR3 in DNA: TGTGCCAGTAGCTTCCAGGGAAACACCATATATTTT. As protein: CASSFQGNTIYF.

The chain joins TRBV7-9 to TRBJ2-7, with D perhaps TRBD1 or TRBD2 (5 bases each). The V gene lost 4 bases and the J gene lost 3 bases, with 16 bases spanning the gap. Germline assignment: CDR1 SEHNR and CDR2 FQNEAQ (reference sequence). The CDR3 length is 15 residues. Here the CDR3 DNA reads TGTGCCAGCAGCTCCTTAGCCGGGGCAAGCTACGAGCAGTACTTC. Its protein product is CASSSLAGASYEQYF.

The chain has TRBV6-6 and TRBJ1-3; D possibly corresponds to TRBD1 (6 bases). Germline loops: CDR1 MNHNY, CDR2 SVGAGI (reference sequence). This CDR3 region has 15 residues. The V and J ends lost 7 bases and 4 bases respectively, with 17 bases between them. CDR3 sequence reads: CASTSSRGFGNTIYF. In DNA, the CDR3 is TGTGCCAGCACCTCAAGCAGGGGATTCGGAAACACCATATATTTT.

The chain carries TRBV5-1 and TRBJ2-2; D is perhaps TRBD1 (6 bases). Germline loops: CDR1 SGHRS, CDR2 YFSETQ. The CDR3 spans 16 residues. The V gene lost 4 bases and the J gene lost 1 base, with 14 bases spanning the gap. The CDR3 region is CASSPPQTGNTGELFF. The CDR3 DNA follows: TGCGCCAGCAGCCCTCCTCAGACAGGGAACACCGGGGAGCTGTTTTTT. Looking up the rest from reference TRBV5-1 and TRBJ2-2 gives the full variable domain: KAGVTQTPRYLIKTRGQQVTLSCSPISGHRSVSWYQQTPGQGLQFLFEYFSETQRNKGNFPGRFSGRQFSNSRSEMNVSTLELGDSALYLCASSPPQTGNTGELFFGEGSRLTVL.

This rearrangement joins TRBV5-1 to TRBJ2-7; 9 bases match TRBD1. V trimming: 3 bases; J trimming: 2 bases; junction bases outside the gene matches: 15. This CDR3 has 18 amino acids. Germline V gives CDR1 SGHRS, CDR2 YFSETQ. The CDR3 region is CASSWKSGTGTTTYEQYF. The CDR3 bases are TGCGCCAGCAGCTGGAAAAGCGGGACAGGGACTACGACCTACGAGCAGTACTTC.

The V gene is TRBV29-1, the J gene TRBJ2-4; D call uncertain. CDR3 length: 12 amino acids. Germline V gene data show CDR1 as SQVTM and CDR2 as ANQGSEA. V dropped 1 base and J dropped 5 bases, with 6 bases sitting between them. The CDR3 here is CSVEGIENIQYF. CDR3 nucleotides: TGCAGCGTTGAAGGGATCGAAAACATTCAGTACTTC. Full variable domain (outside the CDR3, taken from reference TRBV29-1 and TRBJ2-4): SAVISQKPSRDICQRGTSLTIQCQVDSQVTMMFWYRQQPGQSLTLIATANQGSEATYESGFVIDKFPISRPNLTFSTLTVSNMSPEDSSIYLCSVEGIENIQYFGAGTRLSVL.

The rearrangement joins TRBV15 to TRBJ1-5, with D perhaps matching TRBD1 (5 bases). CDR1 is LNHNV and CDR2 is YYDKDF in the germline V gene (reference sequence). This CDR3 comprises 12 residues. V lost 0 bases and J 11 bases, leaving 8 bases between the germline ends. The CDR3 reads CATSRDGGAQHF. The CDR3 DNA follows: TGTGCCACCAGCAGAGATGGGGGGGCCCAGCATTTT.

The chain's CDR3 is CASSALETQYF. DNA of the CDR3: TGTGCCAGCAGCGCCTTAGAGACCCAGTACTTC. The chain employs TRBV6-6 and TRBJ2-5; D unclear. V was trimmed by 6 bases and J by 4 bases, leaving 6 bases between them. Germline values: CDR1 MNHNY, CDR2 SVGAGI (reference sequence). CDR3 length: 11 residues.

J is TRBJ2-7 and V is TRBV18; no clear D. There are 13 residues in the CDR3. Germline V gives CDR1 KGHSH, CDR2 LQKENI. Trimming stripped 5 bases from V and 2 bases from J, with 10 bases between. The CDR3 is CASSSSRAYEQYF. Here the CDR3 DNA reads TGTGCCAGCTCATCCTCTCGGGCCTACGAGCAGTACTTC.